This T cell receptor (beta chain) is drawn from a study of T cells after yellow fever vaccination. Turning to the study itself: Fractions with few cells were prepared using SMART-Seq v4 Ultra Low Input.

TCRdb recomputed calls from the 5' RACE reads with MiXCR, one row per CDR3 protein. The data show about 350,000 distinct CDR3 sequences, approximately 10% seen once. The V and J ends lost 2 bases and 5 bases, in that order; junction bases with no gene match: 6. The CDR3 covers 14 residues. In germline, CDR1 is SGHRS, CDR2 YFSETQ. This clonotype came up a few times. The chain recombines TRBV5-1 with TRBJ2-5, with 7 bases matching TRBD1. This clonotype was sampled from a man aged 18 to 29 who received the YFV17D yellow fever vaccine. The specimen was PBMCs, collected on the day of the first yellow fever vaccination. CDR3 coding DNA: TGCGCCAGCAGCTTCGGCCAGGGGGAGGAGACCCAGTACTTC. As protein: CASSFGQGEETQYF.